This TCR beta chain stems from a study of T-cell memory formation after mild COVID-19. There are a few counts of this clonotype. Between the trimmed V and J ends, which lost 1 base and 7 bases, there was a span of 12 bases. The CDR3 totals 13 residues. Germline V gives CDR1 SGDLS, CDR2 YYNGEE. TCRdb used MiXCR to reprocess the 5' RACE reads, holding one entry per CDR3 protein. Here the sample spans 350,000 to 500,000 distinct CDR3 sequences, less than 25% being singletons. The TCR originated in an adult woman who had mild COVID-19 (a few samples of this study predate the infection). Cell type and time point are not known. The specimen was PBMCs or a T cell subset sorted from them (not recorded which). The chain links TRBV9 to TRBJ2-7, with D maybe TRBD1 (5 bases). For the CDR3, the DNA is TGTGCCAGCAGCGTACAGGGAATGGAGGAGCAGTACTTC. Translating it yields CASSVQGMEEQYF. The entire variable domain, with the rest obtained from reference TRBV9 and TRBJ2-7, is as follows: DSGVTQTPKHLITATGQRVTLRCSPRSGDLSVYWYQQSLDQGLQFLIQYYNGEERAKGNILERFSAQQFPDLHSELNLSSLELGDSALYFCASSVQGMEEQYFGPGTRLTVT.